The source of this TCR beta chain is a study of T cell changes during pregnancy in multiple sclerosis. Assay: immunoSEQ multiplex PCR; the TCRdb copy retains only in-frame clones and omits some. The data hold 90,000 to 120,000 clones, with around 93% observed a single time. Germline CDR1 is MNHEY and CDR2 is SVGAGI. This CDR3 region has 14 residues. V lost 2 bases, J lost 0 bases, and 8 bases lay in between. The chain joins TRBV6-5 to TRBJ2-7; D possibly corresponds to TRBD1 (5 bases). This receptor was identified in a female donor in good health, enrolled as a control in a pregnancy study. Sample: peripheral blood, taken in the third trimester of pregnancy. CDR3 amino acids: CASSYGDSSYEQYF. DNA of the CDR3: TGTGCCAGCAGTTACGGAGACAGCTCCTACGAGCAGTACTTC.